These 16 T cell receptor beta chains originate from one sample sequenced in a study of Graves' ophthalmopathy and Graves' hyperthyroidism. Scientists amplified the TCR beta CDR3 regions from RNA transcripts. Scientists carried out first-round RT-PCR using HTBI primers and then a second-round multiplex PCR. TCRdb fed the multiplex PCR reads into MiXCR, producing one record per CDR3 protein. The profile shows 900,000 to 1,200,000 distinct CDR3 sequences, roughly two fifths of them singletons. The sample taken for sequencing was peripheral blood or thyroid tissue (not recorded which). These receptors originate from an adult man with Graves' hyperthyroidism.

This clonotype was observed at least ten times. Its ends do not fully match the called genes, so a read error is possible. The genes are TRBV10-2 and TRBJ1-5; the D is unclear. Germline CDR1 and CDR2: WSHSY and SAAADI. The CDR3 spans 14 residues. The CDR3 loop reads CASSEGYSNQPQHF. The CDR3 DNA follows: TGTGCCAGCAGTGAAGGGTATAGCAATCAGCCCCAGCATTTT.

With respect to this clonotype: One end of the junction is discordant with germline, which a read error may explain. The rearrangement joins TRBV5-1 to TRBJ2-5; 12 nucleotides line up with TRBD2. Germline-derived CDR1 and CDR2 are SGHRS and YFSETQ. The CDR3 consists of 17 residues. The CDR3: CASSLGTELAGGGTQYF. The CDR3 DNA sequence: TGTGCCAGCAGCTTGGGAACCGAACTAGCGGGAGGTGGGACCCAGTACTTC.

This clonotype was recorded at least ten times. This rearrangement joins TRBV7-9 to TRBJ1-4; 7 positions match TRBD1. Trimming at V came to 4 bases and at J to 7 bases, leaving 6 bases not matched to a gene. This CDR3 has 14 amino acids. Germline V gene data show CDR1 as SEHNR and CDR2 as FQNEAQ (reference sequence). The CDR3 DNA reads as TGTGCCAGCAGCTCCGACAGGGAAGGTGAAAAACTGTTTTTT. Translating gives CASSSDREGEKLFF.

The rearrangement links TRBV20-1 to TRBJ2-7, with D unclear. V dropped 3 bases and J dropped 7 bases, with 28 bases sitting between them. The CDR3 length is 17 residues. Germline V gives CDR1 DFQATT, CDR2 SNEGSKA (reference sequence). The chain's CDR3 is CSASSQESQNSNAEQYF. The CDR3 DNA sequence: TGCAGTGCTAGTTCTCAGGAAAGCCAAAATTCCAATGCAGAGCAGTACTTC.

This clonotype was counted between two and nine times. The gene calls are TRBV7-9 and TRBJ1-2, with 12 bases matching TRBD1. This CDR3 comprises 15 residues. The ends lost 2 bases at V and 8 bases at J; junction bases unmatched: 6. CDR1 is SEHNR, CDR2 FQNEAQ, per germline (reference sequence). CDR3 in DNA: TGTGCCAGCAGCTTAACCGGGACAGGGGGCGAGGGCTACACCTTC. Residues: CASSLTGTGGEGYTF.

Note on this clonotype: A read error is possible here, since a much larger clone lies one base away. As DNA, the CDR3 is TGTGCCAGCAGTGAACTCCCGGGAGGTGTCACCGGGGAGCCGTTTTTT. Encoded protein: CASSELPGGVTGEPFF. This rearrangement joins TRBV2 to TRBJ2-2; 7 nucleotides match TRBD2. The CDR3 length is 16 residues. Germline CDR1 reads SNHLY; CDR2 reads FYNNEI. The complete variable domain, with remaining parts taken from reference TRBV2 and TRBJ2-2, reads EPEVTQTPSHQVTQMGQEVILRCVPISNHLYFYWYRQILGQKVEFLVSFYNNEISEKSEIFDDQFSVERPDGSNFTLKIRSTKLEDSAMYFCASSELPGGVTGEPFFGEGSRLTVL.

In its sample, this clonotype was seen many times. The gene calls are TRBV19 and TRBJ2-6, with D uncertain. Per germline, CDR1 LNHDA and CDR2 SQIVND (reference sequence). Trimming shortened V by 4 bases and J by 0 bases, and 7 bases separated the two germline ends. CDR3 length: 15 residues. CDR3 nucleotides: TGTGCCAGTAGTAGGGGTGTCTCTGGGGCCAACGTCCTGACTTTC. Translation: CASSRGVSGANVLTF.

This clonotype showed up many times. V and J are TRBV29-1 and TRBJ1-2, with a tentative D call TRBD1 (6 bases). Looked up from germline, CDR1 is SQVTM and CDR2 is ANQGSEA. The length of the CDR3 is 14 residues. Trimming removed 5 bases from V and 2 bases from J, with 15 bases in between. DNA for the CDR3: TGCAGCGTTACAAAGACCGGGACAAACTATGGCTACACCTTC. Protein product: CSVTKTGTNYGYTF.

CDR3 sequence reads: CASSLSDRGETQYF. CDR3 in DNA: TGTGCCAGCAGCCTTTCGGACAGGGGTGAGACCCAGTACTTC. V and J are TRBV7-9 and TRBJ2-5; TRBD1 aligns across 9 bases. V lost 5 bases, J lost 5 bases, and 6 bases stayed unmatched. This CDR3 spans 14 amino acids. Per germline, CDR1 SEHNR and CDR2 FQNEAQ (reference sequence).

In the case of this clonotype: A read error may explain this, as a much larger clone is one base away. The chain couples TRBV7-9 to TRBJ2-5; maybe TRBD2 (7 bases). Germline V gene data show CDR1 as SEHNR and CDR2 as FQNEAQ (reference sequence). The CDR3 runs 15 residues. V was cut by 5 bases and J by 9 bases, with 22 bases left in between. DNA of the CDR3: TGTGCCAGCAGCCCCGAGGTCACAGGGAGGGAGGCCCAGTACTTC. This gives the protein CASSPEVTGREAQYF. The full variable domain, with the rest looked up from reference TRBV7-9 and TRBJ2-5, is DTGVSQNPRHKITKRGQNVTFRCDPISEHNRLYWYRQTLGQGPEFLTYFQNEAQLEKSRLLSDRFSAERPKGSFSTLEIQRTEQGDSAMYLCASSPEVTGREAQYFGPGTRLLVL.

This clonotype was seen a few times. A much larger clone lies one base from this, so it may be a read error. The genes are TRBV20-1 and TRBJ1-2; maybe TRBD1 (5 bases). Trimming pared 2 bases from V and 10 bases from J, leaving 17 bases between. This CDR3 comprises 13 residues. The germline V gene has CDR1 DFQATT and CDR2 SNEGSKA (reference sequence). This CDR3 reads CSARPRRQGVYTF. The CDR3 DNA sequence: TGCAGTGCTAGACCGAGGAGGCAGGGCGTCTACACCTTC.

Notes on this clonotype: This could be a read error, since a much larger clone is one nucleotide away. CDR3 nucleotides: TGTGCCAGCAACTTAGACGGGCTAGCGGGAGCCCGAGGGGAGCTGTTTTTT. Residues: CASNLDGLAGARGELFF. The chain has TRBV7-9 and TRBJ2-2, with 10 nucleotides matching TRBD2. The CDR3 loop spans 17 amino acids. In germline, CDR1 is SEHNR, CDR2 FQNEAQ (reference sequence).

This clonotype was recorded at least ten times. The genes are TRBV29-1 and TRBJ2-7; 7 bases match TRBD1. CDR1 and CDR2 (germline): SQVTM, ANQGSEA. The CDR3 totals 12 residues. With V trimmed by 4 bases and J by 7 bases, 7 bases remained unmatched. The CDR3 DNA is TGCAGCGTTGCCGCAGGGGGAATAGAGCAGTACTTC. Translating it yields CSVAAGGIEQYF.

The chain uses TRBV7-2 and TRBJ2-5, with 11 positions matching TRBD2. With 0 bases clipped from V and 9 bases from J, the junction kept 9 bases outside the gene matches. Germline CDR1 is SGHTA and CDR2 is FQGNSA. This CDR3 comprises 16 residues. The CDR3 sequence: CASSLAGIAGGGAQYF. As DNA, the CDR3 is TGTGCCAGCAGCTTAGCCGGGATAGCGGGGGGGGGGGCCCAGTACTTC.

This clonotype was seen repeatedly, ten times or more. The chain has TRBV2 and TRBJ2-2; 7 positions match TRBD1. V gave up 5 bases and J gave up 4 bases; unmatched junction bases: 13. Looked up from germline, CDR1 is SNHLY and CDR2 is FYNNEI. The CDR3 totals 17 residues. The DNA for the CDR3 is TGTGCCAGCAGTCCCGCCCAGGGGGACGAGGGCACCGGGGAGCTGTTTTTT. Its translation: CASSPAQGDEGTGELFF.

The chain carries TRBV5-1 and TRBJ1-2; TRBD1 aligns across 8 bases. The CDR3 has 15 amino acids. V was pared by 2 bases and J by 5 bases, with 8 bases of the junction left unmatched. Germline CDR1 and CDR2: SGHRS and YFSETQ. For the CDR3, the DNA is TGCGCCAGCAGCTTACGACAGGGGCAACCATATGGCTACACCTTC. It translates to CASSLRQGQPYGYTF.